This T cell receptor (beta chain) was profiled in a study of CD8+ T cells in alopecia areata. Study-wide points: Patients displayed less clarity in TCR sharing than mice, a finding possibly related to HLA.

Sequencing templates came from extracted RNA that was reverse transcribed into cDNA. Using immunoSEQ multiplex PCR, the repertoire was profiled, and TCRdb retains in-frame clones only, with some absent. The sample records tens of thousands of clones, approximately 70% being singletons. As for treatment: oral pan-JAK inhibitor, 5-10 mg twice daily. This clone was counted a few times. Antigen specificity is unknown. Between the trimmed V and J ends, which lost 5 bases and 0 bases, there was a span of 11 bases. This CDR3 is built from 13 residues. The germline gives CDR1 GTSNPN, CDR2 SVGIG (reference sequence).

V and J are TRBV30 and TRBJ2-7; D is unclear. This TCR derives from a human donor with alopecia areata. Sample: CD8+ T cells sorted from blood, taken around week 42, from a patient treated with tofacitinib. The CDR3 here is CAWGLSSSYEQYF. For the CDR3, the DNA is TGTGCCTGGGGGCTTTCGAGCTCCTACGAGCAGTACTTC.